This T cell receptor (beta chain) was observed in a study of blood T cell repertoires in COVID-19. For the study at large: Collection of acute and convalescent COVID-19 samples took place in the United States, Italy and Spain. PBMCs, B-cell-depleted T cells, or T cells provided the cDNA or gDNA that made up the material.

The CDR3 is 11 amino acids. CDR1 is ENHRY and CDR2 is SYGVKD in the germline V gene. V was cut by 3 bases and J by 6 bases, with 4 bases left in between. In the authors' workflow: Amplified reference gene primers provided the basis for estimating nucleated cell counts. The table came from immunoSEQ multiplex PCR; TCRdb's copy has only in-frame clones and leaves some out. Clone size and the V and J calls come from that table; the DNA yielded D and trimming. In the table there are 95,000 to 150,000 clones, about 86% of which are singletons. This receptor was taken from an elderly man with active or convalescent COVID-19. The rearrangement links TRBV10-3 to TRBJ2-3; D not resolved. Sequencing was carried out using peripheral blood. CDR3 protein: CAISELDTQYF. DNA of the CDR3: TGTGCCATCAGTGAACTCGATACGCAGTATTTT.